The 21 T cell receptor beta chains below all came from one sample that was sequenced in a study of read filtering for tumor transcriptome and immune sequencing. From roughly 0.4 ug of RNA, a library with molecular barcoded alpha/delta and beta/gamma adaptors was made. TCRdb itself ran the reads through MiXCR, one entry per CDR3 protein. The sample records around 130,000 distinct CDR3 sequences, 10% to 15% being singletons. What was sequenced was a population of CD138-negative cells sorted from bone marrow. These receptors were obtained from a donor aged 40 or over with multiple myeloma.

On this clonotype: This may be a read error: a much more frequent sequence differs by one nucleotide. V gene TRBV7-9 combines with J gene TRBJ1-4; D not certain. There are 13 residues in the CDR3. Germline assignment: CDR1 SEHNR and CDR2 FQNEAQ (reference sequence). CDR3 in amino acids: CASSQSSREKLLF. The CDR3 bases are TGTGCCAGCTCCCAATCATCTCGTGAAAAACTGCTTTTT. Variable domain in full (rest from reference TRBV7-9 and TRBJ1-4): DTGVSQNPRHKITKRGQNVTFRCDPISEHNRLYWYRQTLGQGPEFLTYFQNEAQLEKSRLLSDRFSAERPKGSFSTLEIQRTEQGDSAMYLCASSQSSREKLLFGSGTQLSVL.

This clonotype showed up many times. This chain uses TRBV3-1 with TRBJ1-5, with D perhaps matching TRBD1 (6 bases). CDR1 LGHDT and CDR2 YNNKEL come from the germline V gene (reference sequence). Trimming took off 4 bases at V and 7 bases at J, with 14 bases between the two ends. CDR3 length: 14 amino acids. The CDR3: CASSLSGGAQPQHF. The DNA of the CDR3 is TGTGCCAGCAGCCTATCGGGGGGCGCCCAGCCCCAGCATTTT.

With respect to this clonotype: This could be a read error, since a much larger clone is one nucleotide away. V and J are TRBV5-5 and TRBJ1-5, with 12 bases lining up with TRBD1. The CDR3 covers 15 residues. CDR1 SGHKS and CDR2 YYEKEE come from the germline V gene (reference sequence). CDR3 loop: CASGLGQGAGQPQHF. The CDR3 DNA sequence: TGTGCCAGCGGCTTGGGACAGGGGGCGGGCCAGCCCCAGCATTTT. Full variable domain (missing parts from reference TRBV5-5 and TRBJ1-5): DAGVTQSPTHLIKTRGQQVTLRCSPISGHKSVSWYQQVLGQGPQFIFQYYEKEERGRGNFPDRFSARQFPNYSSELNVNALLLGDSALYLCASGLGQGAGQPQHFGDGTRLSIL.

This clonotype was detected many times. The chain couples TRBV5-1 to TRBJ1-1; 7 bases agree with TRBD1. Losses at the gene ends were 0 bases for V and 3 bases for J; bases not matched to a gene: 2. CDR3 length: 14 residues. Looked up from germline, CDR1 is SGHRS and CDR2 is YFSETQ. CDR3 sequence: CASSLAGQDTEAFF. The CDR3 DNA is TGCGCCAGCAGCTTGGCAGGACAGGACACTGAAGCTTTCTTT.

The V and J genes are TRBV18 and TRBJ2-1, with D possibly matching TRBD1 (6 bases). Looked up from germline, CDR1 is KGHSH and CDR2 is LQKENI. The germline V and J ends were trimmed by 4 bases and 8 bases, with 18 bases remaining between them. This CDR3 has 15 residues. CDR3 in DNA: TGTGCCAGCTCACTGGGACAAGGCGCGTACGATGAGCAGTTCTTC. The encoded protein is CASSLGQGAYDEQFF.

In this sample, this clonotype turned up a few times. Given a much more abundant clone one base away, this may be a read error. The chain's CDR3 is CSVDSGEHNGQFF. Here the CDR3 DNA reads TGCAGCGTTGATTCGGGGGAGCACAATGGGCAGTTCTTC. The chain carries TRBV29-1 and TRBJ2-1, with a tentative D call TRBD2 (6 bases). The CDR3 sequence is 13 residues long. Germline CDR1 and CDR2: SQVTM and ANQGSEA.

This clonotype was detected ten times or more. The CDR3 DNA reads TGCAGTGCTAGTGGTTTGGTAGCGGGAGGTGGGGAGCAGTTCTTC. Protein product: CSASGLVAGGGEQFF. The J gene is TRBJ2-1, the V gene TRBV20-1; 10 bases match TRBD2. This CDR3 has 15 amino acids. V gave up 3 bases and J gave up 10 bases; unmatched junction bases: 12. Germline CDR1 and CDR2: DFQATT and SNEGSKA (reference sequence).

This clonotype was picked up many times. V and J are TRBV9 and TRBJ2-3; D gene ambiguous. This CDR3 is 15 amino acids long. Germline V gene sequence: CDR1 SGDLS, CDR2 YYNGEE. Trimming removed 0 bases from V and 5 bases from J, with 13 bases in between. The CDR3 spells CASSVGAGSGDTQYF. The CDR3 coding sequence is TGTGCCAGCAGCGTAGGGGCAGGATCGGGAGATACGCAGTATTTT.

As to this clonotype: Given a much more abundant clone one base away, this may be a read error. This sequence joins TRBV12-3 or TRBV12-4 and TRBJ2-3, with 9 nucleotides matching TRBD1. The V segment lost 4 bases and the J segment 4 bases; nucleotides outside the gene matches: 9. The length of the CDR3 is 16 residues. The CDR3 nucleotides read TGTGCCAGCAGTTACGGACAGGGGATGCTTGCAGATACGCAGTATTTT. It specifies CASSYGQGMLADTQYF.

This clonotype was detected ten times or more. This CDR3 is CSAREENTAGTGELFF. The CDR3 DNA sequence: TGCAGTGCTAGAGAGGAGAACACCGCGGGCACCGGGGAGCTGTTTTTT. The chain links TRBV20-1 to TRBJ2-2, with a possible D match to TRBD2 (5 bases). Deletions cut 0 bases from V and 4 bases from J, with 15 bases between. This CDR3 comprises 16 residues. Germline assignment: CDR1 DFQATT and CDR2 SNEGSKA (reference sequence).

This clonotype was observed many times. The chain carries TRBV5-1 and TRBJ2-1, with 13 bases that match TRBD2. The CDR3 length is 16 residues. The V and J ends lost 4 bases and 9 bases, in that order; junction bases with no gene match: 10. Germline V CDR1 and CDR2: SGHRS, YFSETQ. The CDR3 loop reads CASSPGTSGKVGEQFF. CDR3 bases: TGCGCCAGCAGCCCCGGGACTAGCGGGAAGGTAGGTGAGCAGTTCTTC.

This clonotype was seen repeatedly, ten times or more. The V gene is TRBV19, the J gene TRBJ2-4; D is possibly TRBD2 (5 bases). The CDR3 is made up of 17 amino acids. In germline, CDR1 is LNHDA, CDR2 SQIVND (reference sequence). Between the trimmed V and J ends, which lost 2 bases and 0 bases, there was a span of 14 bases. The DNA of the CDR3 is TGTGCCAGTAGTATAAAAGCGGTGGAAACAGCCAAAAACATTCAGTACTTC. Translation: CASSIKAVETAKNIQYF. Variable domain in full (rest from reference TRBV19 and TRBJ2-4): DGGITQSPKYLFRKEGQNVTLSCEQNLNHDAMYWYRQDPGQGLRLIYYSQIVNDFQKGDIAEGYSVSREKKESFPLTVTSAQKNPTAFYLCASSIKAVETAKNIQYFGAGTRLSVL.

The genes are TRBV9 and TRBJ1-1, with unresolved D. The CDR3 spans 15 residues. V shed 4 bases and J shed 1 base, with 14 bases lying between them. CDR1 and CDR2 from the germline V gene are SGDLS and YYNGEE. CDR3 bases: TGTGCCAGCAGCCCTCTCGAAGAATCGAACACTGAAGCTTTCTTT. Translated: CASSPLEESNTEAFF.

This chain links TRBV5-4 with TRBJ2-5; 7 bases agree with TRBD2. Germline values: CDR1 SGHNT, CDR2 YYREEE (reference sequence). The CDR3 spans 15 residues. V was pared by 2 bases and J by 1 base, with 5 bases of the junction left unmatched. CDR3 residues: CASSFRGGGQETQYF. The CDR3 region has the DNA TGTGCCAGCAGCTTCCGTGGCGGGGGCCAAGAGACCCAGTACTTC. Based on the CDR3 plus reference TRBV5-4 and TRBJ2-5, the full variable domain is ETGVTQSPTHLIKTRGQQVTLRCSSQSGHNTVSWYQQALGQGPQFIFQYYREEENGRGNFPPRFSGLQFPNYSSELNVNALELDDSALYLCASSFRGGGQETQYFGPGTRLLVL.

This clonotype has ten or more counts. This chain connects TRBV6-6 to TRBJ2-5, with D unclear. The CDR3 is made up of 14 amino acids. Germline lookup yields CDR1 MNHNY and CDR2 SVGAGI (reference sequence). Trimming removed 5 bases from V and 1 base from J, with 11 bases in between. The CDR3 DNA reads as TGTGCCAGCAGTCTAGGCAGGCCCCAAGAGACCCAGTACTTC. As protein: CASSLGRPQETQYF.

This clonotype has at least ten counts. The rearrangement uses TRBV7-6 and TRBJ2-2, with D maybe TRBD2 (5 bases). Trimming took off 2 bases at V and 2 bases at J, with 15 bases between the two ends. The length of the CDR3 is 17 residues. Germline CDR1 and CDR2: SGHVS and FNYEAQ. The CDR3 DNA reads TGTGCCAGCAGCTTATTCGGTCCGGGAACTAACACCGGGGAGCTGTTTTTT. Residues: CASSLFGPGTNTGELFF.

With respect to this clonotype: The likely explanation is a read error, given a far larger clone one base away. The CDR3 does not close with the conserved phenylalanine or tryptophan, likely indicating a read error. The rearrangement links TRBV12-3 or TRBV12-4 to TRBJ2-1; 9 bases match TRBD1. V lost 6 bases and J lost 6; bases outside the gene matches: 9. The CDR3 consists of 15 residues. CDR3 coding DNA: TGTGCCAGCAGCCAAACGGACAGGGGCGGCAATGAGCAGTTCTCC. It codes for CASSQTDRGGNEQFS.

The table lists this clonotype with a few counts. V is TRBV10-3 and J is TRBJ2-7; 9 bases agree with TRBD1. V was pared by 3 bases and J by 1 base, with 1 base of the junction left unmatched. Germline V gene data show CDR1 as ENHRY and CDR2 as SYGVKD. The CDR3 is made up of 14 amino acids. The CDR3 is CAISDGTGSYEQYF. The CDR3 coding sequence is TGTGCCATCAGTGATGGGACAGGGTCCTACGAGCAGTACTTC.

This clonotype has ten or more counts. The chain joins TRBV6-1 to TRBJ2-2; D might be TRBD1 (6 bases). V was pared by 6 bases and J by 7 bases, with 12 bases between. CDR1 and CDR2 (germline): MNHNS, SASEGT. The CDR3 covers 13 residues. The CDR3 sequence: CASRDRQDGELFF. For the CDR3, the DNA is TGTGCCAGCAGGGACAGACAGGACGGGGAGCTGTTTTTT.

In the case of this clonotype: With a much larger clone just one base away, this may be a read error. The chain is built from TRBV5-1 and TRBJ1-5; a weak D match, TRBD1 (6 bases). The CDR3 runs to 17 residues. The germline V gene has CDR1 SGHRS and CDR2 YFSETQ. The CDR3 is CASSLVDRTYSNQPQRF. The CDR3 DNA reads as TGCGCCAGCAGCCTGGTAGACAGGACCTATAGCAATCAGCCCCAGCGTTTT.

With regard to this clonotype: Possible read error: a much larger clone is one base away. The chain links TRBV12-3 or TRBV12-4 to TRBJ2-1; TRBD2 is a possible D gene (6 bases). The CDR3 has 11 residues. Deletions cut 6 bases from V and 12 bases from J, with 12 bases between. CDR3 DNA sequence: TGTGCCAGCAGCCACCAGGGAGGGCAGTTCTTC. Amino acid sequence: CASSHQGGQFF.